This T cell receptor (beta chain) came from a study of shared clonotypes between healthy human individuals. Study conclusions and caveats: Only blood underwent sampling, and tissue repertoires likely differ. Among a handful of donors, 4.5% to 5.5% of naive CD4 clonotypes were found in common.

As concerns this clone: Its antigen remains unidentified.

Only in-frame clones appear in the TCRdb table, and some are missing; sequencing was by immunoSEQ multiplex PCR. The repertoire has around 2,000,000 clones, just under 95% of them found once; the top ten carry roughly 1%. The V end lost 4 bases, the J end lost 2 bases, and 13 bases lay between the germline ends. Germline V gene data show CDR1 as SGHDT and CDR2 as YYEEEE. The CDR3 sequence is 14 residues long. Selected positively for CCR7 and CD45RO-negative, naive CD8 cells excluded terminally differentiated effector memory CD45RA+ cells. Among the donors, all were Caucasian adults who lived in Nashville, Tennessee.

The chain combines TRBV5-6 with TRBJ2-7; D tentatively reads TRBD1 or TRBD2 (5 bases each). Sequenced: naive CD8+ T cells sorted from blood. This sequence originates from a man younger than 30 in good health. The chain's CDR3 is CASSTGTQAYEQYF. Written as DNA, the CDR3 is TGTGCCAGCAGCACCGGGACCCAAGCCTACGAGCAGTACTTC.